Below are 31 T cell receptor beta chains sequenced from a single sample in a study of blood T cell repertoires in COVID-19. Only in-frame clones appear in the TCRdb table, and some are missing; sequencing was by immunoSEQ multiplex PCR. The sample holds 25,000 to 30,000 clones, 76% seen once. The sample taken for sequencing was peripheral blood. The receptors come from a man between 70 and 80 years old with acute or convalescent COVID-19.

The genes are TRBV3-1 (or the pseudogene TRBV3-2) and TRBJ1-1; D uncertain. In germline, CDR1 is LGHDT, CDR2 YNNKEL (reference sequence). The CDR3 has 12 amino acids. Trimming removed 1 base from V and 4 bases from J, with 4 bases in between. CDR3 DNA: TGTGCCAGCAGCCAAGTCGGCACTGAAGCTTTCTTT. It translates to CASSQVGTEAFF.

V usage is TRBV5-6 and J usage is TRBJ2-5; D not resolved. Germline CDR1 SGHDT, CDR2 YYEEEE. V gave up 3 bases and J gave up 12 bases, with 27 bases separating them. The CDR3 is 16 amino acids. In DNA form, the CDR3 reads TGTGCCAGCAGCTCAAGCTTAGTTTTGAGGCGCGTTGGCAAGTACTTC. It is translated as CASSSSLVLRRVGKYF.

The chain links TRBV7-9 to TRBJ1-2; 7 nucleotides match TRBD1. The CDR3 contains 14 residues. Germline CDR1 reads SEHNR; CDR2 reads FQNEAQ (reference sequence). V shed 5 bases and J 7 bases; nucleotides not matched to a gene: 10. For the CDR3, the DNA is TGTGCCAGCAGCCAGGGACAGATTTTGGGTGGCTACACCTTC. Its translation is CASSQGQILGGYTF.

The rearrangement links TRBV7-6 to TRBJ2-3; 10 bases match TRBD2. The ends lost 5 bases at V and 0 bases at J; junction bases unmatched: 8. CDR1 is SGHVS, CDR2 FNYEAQ, per germline. The CDR3 has 17 residues. CDR3 bases: TGTGCCAGCAGCCAAAGACTAGCGGGTACTAGCACAGATACGCAGTATTTT. As protein: CASSQRLAGTSTDTQYF.

This clone showed up just once. The genes are TRBV2 and TRBJ2-7; 10 bases align to TRBD1. This CDR3 comprises 15 residues. J was trimmed by 6 bases and V by 6 bases; bases with no gene match: 11. Germline CDR1 and CDR2: SNHLY and FYNNEI. The CDR3 nucleotides are TGTGCCAGCAGAGAACACTCGGGACAGGGGTTCGAGCAGTACTTC. It encodes CASREHSGQGFEQYF.

J is TRBJ1-1 and V is TRBV29-1, with TRBD1 matching 8 bases. The CDR3 has 13 amino acids. The germline gives CDR1 SQVTM, CDR2 ANQGSEA. The V gene end was trimmed by 5 bases and the J gene end by 6 bases; junction bases not matched to a gene: 8. CDR3: CSVFQGAISEAFF. As DNA, the CDR3 is TGCAGCGTTTTTCAGGGGGCGATATCTGAAGCTTTCTTT.

This chain's CDR3 is CASSYLADTDTQYF. CDR3 in DNA: TGTGCCAGCAGTTACCTAGCGGACACAGATACGCAGTATTTT. The chain links TRBV6-2 or TRBV6-3 to TRBJ2-3, with 7 positions matching TRBD2. V trimming: 2 bases; J trimming: 2 bases; junction bases outside the gene matches: 1. The CDR3 extends over 14 amino acids. Germline V CDR1 and CDR2: MNHEY, SVGEGT.

The rearrangement uses TRBV5-4 and TRBJ1-3; no clear D. V lost 4 bases, J lost 2 bases, and 16 bases lay in between. The CDR3 is 16 amino acids. CDR1 and CDR2 (germline): SGHNT, YYREEE (reference sequence). CDR3 protein: CASSTDPVGTGNTIYF. The DNA of the CDR3 is TGTGCCAGCAGCACCGATCCGGTGGGCACTGGAAACACCATATATTTT. The full variable domain, completed using reference TRBV5-4 and TRBJ1-3, is ETGVTQSPTHLIKTRGQQVTLRCSSQSGHNTVSWYQQALGQGPQFIFQYYREEENGRGNFPPRFSGLQFPNYSSELNVNALELDDSALYLCASSTDPVGTGNTIYFGEGSWLTVV.

The chain uses TRBV7-6 and TRBJ1-2; TRBD1 agrees at 8 bases. CDR1 and CDR2 from the germline V gene are SGHVS and FNYEAQ. CDR3 length: 14 residues. J gave up 2 bases and V 1 base, and 0 bases lay outside the gene matches. CDR3 nucleotide sequence: TGTGCCAGCAGCTTAGGGACAGGGAACTATGGCTACACCTTC. Encoded protein: CASSLGTGNYGYTF.

The V and J genes are TRBV21-1 and TRBJ2-1; TRBD2 reflects the table's D call only, with no check against the DNA. TRBV21-1 is labeled a pseudogene. This CDR3 is 24 amino acids long. The CDR3 here is CASSKARAGSFGTSGREPYNEQFF. In DNA form, the CDR3 reads TGTGCCAGCAGCAAAGCGAGGGCCGGGTCTTTCGGGACTAGCGGGAGGGAGCCCTACAATGAGCAGTTCTTC.

This clone has a single count. The chain employs TRBV11-1 and TRBJ1-6, with D unresolved. The CDR3 covers 15 residues. The germline V and J ends were trimmed by 2 bases and 5 bases, with 10 bases remaining between them. Per germline, CDR1 SGHAT and CDR2 FQDESV (reference sequence). For the CDR3, the DNA is TGTGCCAGCAGCTTACAGTCACCGAATAATTCACCCCTCCACTTT. Amino acid sequence: CASSLQSPNNSPLHF.

The table lists this clone with a few counts. The chain employs TRBV5-1 and TRBJ1-1; possibly TRBD1 for D (5 bases). The V end lost 0 bases, the J end lost 10 bases, and 16 bases lay between the germline ends. The germline V gene encodes CDR1 SGHRS and CDR2 YFSETQ. This CDR3 is built from 14 residues. CDR3 protein: CASSLDPGGYGAFF. The CDR3 nucleotides read TGCGCCAGCAGCTTGGACCCCGGGGGTTATGGAGCTTTCTTT. Drawing the rest from reference TRBV5-1 and TRBJ1-1, the complete variable domain is KAGVTQTPRYLIKTRGQQVTLSCSPISGHRSVSWYQQTPGQGLQFLFEYFSETQRNKGNFPGRFSGRQFSNSRSEMNVSTLELGDSALYLCASSLDPGGYGAFFGQGTRLTVV.

The rearrangement links TRBV18 to TRBJ1-6; no definite D call. The CDR3 length is 15 residues. Germline CDR1 and CDR2: KGHSH and LQKENI. Trimming removed 2 bases at V and 9 bases at J, with 14 bases between. CDR3 loop: CASSPGVGEGSPLHF. In DNA, the CDR3 is TGTGCCAGCTCACCAGGGGTCGGGGAGGGTTCACCCCTCCACTTT. The full variable domain, completed using reference TRBV18 and TRBJ1-6, is NAGVMQNPRHLVRRRGQEARLRCSPMKGHSHVYWYRQLPEEGLKFMVYLQKENIIDESGMPKERFSAEFPKEGPSILRIQQVVRGDSAAYFCASSPGVGEGSPLHFGNGTRLTVT.

The CDR3 here is CASSVVELSGELFF. The CDR3 DNA reads as TGTGCCAGCAGCGTAGTTGAACTTAGCGGGGAGCTGTTTTTT. The chain employs TRBV9 and TRBJ2-2; D remains unclear. The CDR3 length is 14 residues. Germline CDR1 reads SGDLS; CDR2 reads YYNGEE. The V end lost 0 bases, the J end lost 7 bases, and 10 bases lay between the germline ends.

The chain has TRBV7-6 and TRBJ2-2; possible D gene TRBD2, 6 bases. From germline, CDR1 is SGHVS and CDR2 FNYEAQ. V shed 0 bases and J shed 0 bases, with 14 bases lying between them. CDR3 length: 18 residues. CDR3 region: CASSLAPRRDPNTGELFF. The DNA for the CDR3 is TGTGCCAGCAGCTTAGCCCCCCGGCGGGATCCGAACACCGGGGAGCTGTTTTTT.

The genes are TRBV6-5 and TRBJ2-2; D is ambiguous. V shed 6 bases and J shed 0 bases, with 5 bases lying between them. Germline V gene sequence: CDR1 MNHEY, CDR2 SVGAGI. CDR3 size: 13 residues. CDR3 nucleotide sequence: TGTGCCAGCAGGACACCGAACACCGGGGAGCTGTTTTTT. It specifies CASRTPNTGELFF.

CDR3 nucleotides: TGTGCCAGCAGTCAGGGGACTAGTTTCGGGGAGCTGTTTTTT. It encodes CASSQGTSFGELFF. This chain links TRBV2 with TRBJ2-2, with TRBD2 matching over 8 bases. Trimming cost V 5 bases and J 7 bases; bases outside gene matches: 6. CDR3 length: 14 amino acids. From germline, CDR1 is SNHLY and CDR2 FYNNEI.

This sequence joins TRBV5-4 and TRBJ1-2, with a possible D match to TRBD1 (5 bases). CDR1 and CDR2 from the germline V gene are SGHNT and YYREEE (reference sequence). Between the trimmed V and J ends, which lost 4 bases and 4 bases, there was a span of 11 bases. The CDR3 has 13 residues. The CDR3 here is CASSLDSLYGYTF. The DNA for the CDR3 is TGTGCCAGCAGCCTAGACAGCCTCTATGGCTACACCTTC.

V gene TRBV20-1 combines with J gene TRBJ1-6; possible D gene TRBD1, 6 bases. V was clipped by 3 bases and J by 2 bases, with 11 bases between them. Germline loops: CDR1 DFQATT, CDR2 SNEGSKA (reference sequence). The CDR3 has 15 residues. The DNA for the CDR3 is TGCAGTGCTAGTGTTGGACAGACCTATAATTCACCCCTCCACTTT. This encodes CSASVGQTYNSPLHF.

This clone was seen only a few times. V usage is TRBV2 and J usage is TRBJ2-1, with 12 bases aligning to TRBD2. The germline gives CDR1 SNHLY, CDR2 FYNNEI. The V gene end was trimmed by 3 bases and the J gene end by 7 bases; junction bases not matched to a gene: 4. The length of the CDR3 is 15 residues. CDR3 in amino acids: CASSELAGGLNEQFF. The CDR3 DNA follows: TGTGCCAGCAGTGAGCTAGCGGGAGGGTTGAATGAGCAGTTCTTC.

This clone was seen a handful of times. The chain links TRBV28 to TRBJ1-2, with a weak D call TRBD1 (6 bases). Trimming cost V 7 bases and J 11 bases, with 23 bases left between them. CDR3 length: 14 amino acids. Germline values: CDR1 MDHEN, CDR2 SYDVKM. CDR3 residues: CASNQLTGIRRYTF. CDR3 DNA sequence: TGTGCCAGCAATCAACTTACAGGGATCAGGAGGTACACCTTC.

The V and J genes are TRBV6-5 and TRBJ1-4; 8 bases fit TRBD1. The CDR3 spans 16 residues. Germline loops: CDR1 MNHEY, CDR2 SVGAGI. The J segment lost 6 bases and the V segment lost 4 bases, leaving 10 bases of the junction unmatched. The CDR3 here is CASSSRTGTIDEKLFF. The CDR3, as DNA: TGTGCCAGCAGTTCCCGGACAGGGACCATTGATGAAAAACTGTTTTTT.

The CDR3 DNA sequence: TGTGCCATGAAGGGAGGGTCGGACTACGAGCAGTACTTC. Translating gives CAMKGGSDYEQYF. This chain links TRBV10-3 with TRBJ2-7; 7 bases are shared with TRBD2. Germline values: CDR1 ENHRY, CDR2 SYGVKD. J was trimmed by 3 bases and V by 9 bases; bases with no gene match: 8. CDR3 length: 13 residues.

The rearrangement uses TRBV5-5 and TRBJ2-3; the D is unclear. Trimming pared 1 base from V and 2 bases from J, leaving 11 bases between. CDR1 and CDR2 from the germline V gene are SGHKS and YYEKEE (reference sequence). This CDR3 comprises 15 residues. CDR3 coding DNA: TGTGCCAGCAGCTTGAAGCCTCCCCACACAGATACGCAGTATTTT. It translates to CASSLKPPHTDTQYF.

This clone was recorded only once. V and J are TRBV7-2 and TRBJ2-5; 8 nucleotides match TRBD2. Germline V CDR1 and CDR2: SGHTA, FQGNSA. This CDR3 has 16 amino acids. V was pared by 5 bases and J by 4 bases, with 12 bases of the junction left unmatched. The CDR3 region is CASSPTGTSGGETQYF. The CDR3 DNA sequence: TGTGCCAGCAGCCCAACAGGTACTAGCGGAGGAGAGACCCAGTACTTC.

This clone was observed a handful of times. The V and J genes are TRBV18 and TRBJ1-5, with D possibly matching TRBD1 (5 bases). The CDR3 is 15 residues long. CDR1 and CDR2 (germline): KGHSH, LQKENI. With 6 bases removed from V and 0 bases from J, the gap between germline ends came to 12 bases. The CDR3 DNA reads TGTGCCAGCTCCCAGAGACAGAATAGCAATCAGCCCCAGCATTTT. Translated: CASSQRQNSNQPQHF.

The chain is built from TRBV6-5 and TRBJ1-5; TRBD1 might be the D (5 bases). The CDR3 length is 12 residues. V lost 11 bases to trimming and J lost 4 bases, with 12 bases between them. Germline lookup yields CDR1 MNHEY and CDR2 SVGAGI. CDR3 protein: CAGQGQNQPQHF. The CDR3 coding sequence is TGTGCCGGCCAGGGCCAGAATCAGCCCCAGCATTTT.

The rearrangement joins TRBV9 to TRBJ2-2; no clear D gene. The ends were cut back, 1 base at V and 5 bases at J, with 9 bases in the middle. The CDR3 covers 14 residues. CDR1 is SGDLS, CDR2 YYNGEE, per germline. CDR3 protein: CASSVSAGTGELFF. In DNA form, the CDR3 reads TGTGCCAGCAGCGTAAGCGCCGGAACCGGGGAGCTGTTTTTT.

The chain combines TRBV7-6 with TRBJ2-2; the D gene is possibly TRBD1 (6 bases). The CDR3 contains 15 residues. CDR1 SGHVS and CDR2 FNYEAQ come from the germline V gene. V was pared by 0 bases and J by 3 bases, with 8 bases between. CDR3 DNA: TGTGCCAGCAGCTTAGCCAGGGGCCACACCGGGGAGCTGTTTTTT. As protein: CASSLARGHTGELFF.

V is TRBV5-6 and J is TRBJ1-2; maybe TRBD1 (6 bases). Germline values: CDR1 SGHDT, CDR2 YYEEEE. Trimming cost V 3 bases and J 8 bases, with 11 bases left between them. CDR3 length: 12 amino acids. As DNA, the CDR3 is TGTGCCAGCAGCTCATCGACAGGCGGCTACACCTTC. This encodes CASSSSTGGYTF.

The chain has TRBV7-9 and TRBJ2-3; 8 bases align to TRBD2. This CDR3 spans 14 amino acids. Germline CDR1 SEHNR, CDR2 FQNEAQ (reference sequence). V lost 8 bases to trimming and J lost 0 bases; unmatched junction nucleotides: 4. The DNA of the CDR3 is TGTGCCAGCCTCGCGGGGGGTAGCACAGATACGCAGTATTTT. This codes for CASLAGGSTDTQYF.